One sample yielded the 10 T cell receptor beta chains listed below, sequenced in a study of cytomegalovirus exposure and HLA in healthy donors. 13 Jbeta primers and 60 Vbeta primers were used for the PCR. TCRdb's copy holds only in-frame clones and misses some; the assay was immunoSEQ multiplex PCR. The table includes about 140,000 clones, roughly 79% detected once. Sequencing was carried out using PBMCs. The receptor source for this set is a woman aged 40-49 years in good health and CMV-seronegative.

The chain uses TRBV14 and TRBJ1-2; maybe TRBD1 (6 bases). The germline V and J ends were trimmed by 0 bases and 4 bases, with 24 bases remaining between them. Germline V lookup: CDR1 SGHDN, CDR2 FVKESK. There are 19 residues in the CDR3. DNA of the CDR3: TGTGCCAGCAGCCAAGATATACAGTTTTCGCAGGGGCTCCTCTATGGCTACACCTTC. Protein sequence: CASSQDIQFSQGLLYGYTF.

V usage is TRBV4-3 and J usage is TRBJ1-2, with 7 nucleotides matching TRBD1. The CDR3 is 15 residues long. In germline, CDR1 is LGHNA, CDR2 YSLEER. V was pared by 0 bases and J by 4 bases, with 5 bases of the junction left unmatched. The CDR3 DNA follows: TGCGCCAGCAGCCAAGAGAGGGGGCTCGGCTATGGCTACACCTTC. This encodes CASSQERGLGYGYTF.

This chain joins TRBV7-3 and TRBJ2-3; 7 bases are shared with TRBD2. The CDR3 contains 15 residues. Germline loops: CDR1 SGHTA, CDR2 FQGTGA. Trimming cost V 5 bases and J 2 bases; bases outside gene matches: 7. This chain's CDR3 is CASSRSSGNTDTQYF. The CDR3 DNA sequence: TGTGCCAGCAGCCGCTCTAGCGGAAACACAGATACGCAGTATTTT.

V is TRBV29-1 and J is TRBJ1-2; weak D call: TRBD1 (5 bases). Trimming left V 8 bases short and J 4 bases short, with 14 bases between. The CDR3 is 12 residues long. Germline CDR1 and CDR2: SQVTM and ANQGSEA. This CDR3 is CSFLGGGYGYTF. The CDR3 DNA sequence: TGCAGCTTCCTCGGGGGGGGCTATGGCTACACCTTC.

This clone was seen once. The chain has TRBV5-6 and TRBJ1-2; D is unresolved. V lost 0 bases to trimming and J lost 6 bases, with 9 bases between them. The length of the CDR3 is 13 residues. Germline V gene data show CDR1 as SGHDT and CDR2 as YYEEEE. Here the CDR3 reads CASSLASGDGYTF. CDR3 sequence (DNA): TGTGCCAGCAGCTTGGCGTCGGGTGATGGCTACACCTTC.

This CDR3 is CASSPTGYMYEQYF. The CDR3 coding sequence is TGCGCCAGCAGCCCTACAGGGTACATGTACGAGCAGTACTTC. This sequence joins TRBV4-1 and TRBJ2-7; maybe TRBD1 (6 bases). The CDR3 length is 14 residues. The germline gives CDR1 MGHRA, CDR2 YSYEKL. The germline V and J ends were trimmed by 4 bases and 4 bases, with 14 bases remaining between them.

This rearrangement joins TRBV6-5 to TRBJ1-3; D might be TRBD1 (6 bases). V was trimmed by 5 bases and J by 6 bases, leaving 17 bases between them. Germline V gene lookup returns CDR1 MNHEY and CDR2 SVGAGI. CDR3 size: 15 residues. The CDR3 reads CASSPVGGTLNTIYF. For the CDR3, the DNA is TGTGCCAGCAGTCCCGTAGGGGGAACGCTAAACACCATATATTTT.

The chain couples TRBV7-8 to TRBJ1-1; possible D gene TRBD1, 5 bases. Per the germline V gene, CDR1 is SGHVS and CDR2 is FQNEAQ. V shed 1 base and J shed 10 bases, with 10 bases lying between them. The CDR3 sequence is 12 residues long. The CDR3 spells CASSLGGRGAFF. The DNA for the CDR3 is TGTGCCAGCAGCTTAGGGGGGAGGGGAGCTTTCTTT.

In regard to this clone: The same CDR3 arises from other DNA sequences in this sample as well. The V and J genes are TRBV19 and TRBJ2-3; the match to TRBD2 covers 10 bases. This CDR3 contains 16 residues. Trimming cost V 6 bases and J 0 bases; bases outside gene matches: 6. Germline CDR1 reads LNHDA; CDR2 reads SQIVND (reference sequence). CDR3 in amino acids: CASSRGLAPSTDTQYF. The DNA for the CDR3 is TGTGCCAGTAGCCGGGGACTAGCGCCTAGCACAGATACGCAGTATTTT.

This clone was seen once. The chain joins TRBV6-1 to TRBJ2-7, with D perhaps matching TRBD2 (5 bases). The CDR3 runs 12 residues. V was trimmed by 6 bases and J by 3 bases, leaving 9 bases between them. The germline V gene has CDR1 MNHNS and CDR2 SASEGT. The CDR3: CASRREHYEQYF. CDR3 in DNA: TGTGCCAGCAGACGGGAACACTACGAGCAGTACTTC.